This TCR beta chain was recovered during a study of shared clonotypes between healthy human individuals. V shed 3 bases and J shed 6 bases, with 7 bases lying between them. CDR1 is SGHTS and CDR2 is YDEGEE in the germline V gene. This CDR3 spans 12 amino acids. The test was conducted at deep level. Sequencing was performed with immunoSEQ multiplex PCR; in TCRdb, only in-frame clones are kept and a portion is missing. The repertoire holds some 2.1 million clones, with 90% to 95% as singletons. Sequencing was performed on naive CD4+ T cells sorted from blood. The sample's subset: CD45RA+ positively selected. The sequence was obtained from a man between 18 and 35 years old in good health. The rearrangement links TRBV5-8 to TRBJ2-1; D gene uncertain. The CDR3 here is CASSSLVNEQFF. The DNA for the CDR3 is TGTGCCAGCAGCTCCCTAGTCAATGAGCAGTTCTTC.